Each of the 26 T cell receptor beta chains below was sequenced from the same sample in a study of cytomegalovirus exposure and HLA in healthy donors. The study ran its PCR with 60 Vbeta and 13 Jbeta primers. Sequenced by immunoSEQ multiplex PCR; TCRdb stores in-frame clones only, minus some. The table has approximately 150,000 clones, over 75% seen once; the top ten hold 2% to 2.5%. The sample comprised PBMCs. The receptors here all came from a male donor in good health and CMV-seronegative.

This clone was seen just once. Distinct nucleotide sequences in the sample also encode this CDR3. The rearrangement links TRBV2 to TRBJ1-1; possible D gene TRBD1, 5 bases. The V gene lost 7 bases and the J gene lost 8 bases, with 23 bases spanning the gap. The CDR3 covers 15 residues. The germline CDR1 and CDR2 sequences are SNHLY and FYNNEI. As DNA, the CDR3 is TGTGCCAGCAACGCAGGGTGGGGCCGTTTTACCGAAGCTTTCTTT. Residues: CASNAGWGRFTEAFF.

The chain has TRBV5-4 and TRBJ2-3, with D possibly matching TRBD1 (7 bases). This CDR3 comprises 16 residues. Germline CDR1 is SGHNT and CDR2 is YYREEE (reference sequence). Trimming removed 4 bases at V and 2 bases at J, with 17 bases between. CDR3 sequence: CASSRGGTVNTDTQYF. The CDR3 DNA is TGTGCCAGCAGCCGAGGAGGGACAGTGAACACAGATACGCAGTATTTT.

Turning to this clone: At the DNA level, this CDR3 is encoded by other sequences in the same sample as well. The chain has TRBV30 and TRBJ1-4, with 7 bases that match TRBD1. Germline assignment: CDR1 GTSNPN and CDR2 SVGIG (reference sequence). The CDR3 covers 14 residues. V trimming: 1 base; J trimming: 3 bases; junction bases outside the gene matches: 2. CDR3 sequence reads: CAWSEGAPNEKLFF. The CDR3 coding sequence is TGTGCCTGGAGTGAGGGGGCCCCTAATGAAAAACTGTTTTTT.

This clone was seen a handful of times. The chain combines TRBV4-3 with TRBJ2-1; D gene ambiguous. Germline assignment: CDR1 LGHNA and CDR2 YSLEER. The V end lost 0 bases, the J end lost 8 bases, and 14 bases lay between the germline ends. This CDR3 contains 15 residues. The CDR3 coding sequence is TGCGCCAGCAGCCAAGAATACATTTCCTCCGATGAGCAGTTCTTC. It encodes CASSQEYISSDEQFF.

This chain joins TRBV7-6 and TRBJ2-1; 7 nucleotides align to TRBD2. The CDR3 loop spans 15 amino acids. Trimming removed 2 bases from V and 4 bases from J; junction bases left unmatched: 5. Germline V gene data show CDR1 as SGHVS and CDR2 as FNYEAQ. The CDR3 DNA is TGTGCCAGCAGCTTATGGACTAGTTCATACAATGAGCAGTTCTTC. Its translation: CASSLWTSSYNEQFF.

The CDR3 region is CASSGGQGHEQYF. CDR3 DNA sequence: TGTGCCAGCAGCGGTGGACAAGGTCACGAGCAGTACTTC. The chain joins TRBV5-4 to TRBJ2-7, with D perhaps matching TRBD1 (5 bases). This CDR3 has 13 amino acids. The V gene's germline CDR1 is SGHNT and CDR2 YYREEE (reference sequence). The V gene lost 4 bases and the J gene lost 5 bases, with 13 bases spanning the gap.

The table lists this clone with a count of one. The chain recombines TRBV30 with TRBJ1-1, with a tentative D call TRBD1 (5 bases). V lost 0 bases and J 0 bases, leaving 11 bases between the germline ends. Germline values: CDR1 GTSNPN, CDR2 SVGIG (reference sequence). The CDR3 is made up of 15 amino acids. The CDR3 region is CAWSVGWTMNTEAFF. The CDR3 nucleotides are TGTGCCTGGAGTGTAGGATGGACAATGAACACTGAAGCTTTCTTT.

The CDR3 DNA sequence: TGCGCCAGCAGCCGGGCGACAGGGGGCGGTGGCTACACCTTC. Its translation: CASSRATGGGGYTF. This chain joins TRBV4-1 and TRBJ1-2; 10 nucleotides align to TRBD1. The germline V gene encodes CDR1 MGHRA and CDR2 YSYEKL. This CDR3 is 14 amino acids long. Germline trimming cut 4 bases from V and 7 bases from J; bases unmatched to any gene: 6.

J is TRBJ2-3 and V is TRBV7-9, with unresolved D. Trimming cost V 4 bases and J 4 bases, with 9 bases left between them. CDR1 is SEHNR, CDR2 FQNEAQ, per germline (reference sequence). The CDR3 covers 13 residues. The CDR3 bases are TGTGCCAGCAGCTACGCGAGCGCAGATACGCAGTATTTT. It translates to CASSYASADTQYF.

The sample holds a few counts of this clone. The rearrangement joins TRBV20-1 to TRBJ1-2, with D perhaps matching TRBD1 (6 bases). The CDR3 is made up of 11 amino acids. Between the trimmed V and J ends, which lost 6 bases and 7 bases, there was a span of 12 bases. Germline CDR1 and CDR2: DFQATT and SNEGSKA (reference sequence). CDR3 nucleotide sequence: TGCAGTGCGTCACAGGGACCTGGCTACACCTTC. It translates to CSASQGPGYTF.

This clone was counted only a few times. V gene TRBV5-6 combines with J gene TRBJ2-2; D is perhaps TRBD1 (6 bases). Trimming took off 4 bases at V and 1 base at J, with 11 bases between the two ends. This CDR3 is built from 15 residues. Germline V lookup: CDR1 SGHDT, CDR2 YYEEEE. CDR3 region: CASSLLGQNTGELFF. CDR3 sequence (DNA): TGTGCCAGCAGCCTACTGGGACAGAACACCGGGGAGCTGTTTTTT.

This chain joins TRBV5-1 and TRBJ2-2, with D uncertain. V was clipped by 4 bases and J by 0 bases, with 13 bases between them. Per germline, CDR1 SGHRS and CDR2 YFSETQ. The CDR3 consists of 16 residues. CDR3 sequence: CASSTLWAANTGELFF. DNA of the CDR3: TGCGCCAGCAGCACCCTATGGGCCGCGAACACCGGGGAGCTGTTTTTT.

The genes are TRBV18 and TRBJ1-1; 7 bases line up with TRBD1. Losses at the gene ends were 5 bases for V and 3 bases for J; bases not matched to a gene: 6. This CDR3 region has 14 residues. The germline CDR1 and CDR2 sequences are KGHSH and LQKENI. CDR3 amino acids: CASSSRQGDTEAFF. The CDR3 region has the DNA TGTGCCAGCTCATCCAGACAGGGCGACACTGAAGCTTTCTTT.

This clone appeared a single time. This chain links TRBV6-4 with TRBJ2-6; TRBD1 aligns across 7 bases. With 4 bases clipped from V and 2 bases from J, the junction kept 5 bases outside the gene matches. Per germline, CDR1 MRHNA and CDR2 SNTAGT. This CDR3 is 16 amino acids long. CDR3 loop: CASSAKGAAGANVLTF. The CDR3, as DNA: TGTGCCAGCAGTGCTAAGGGGGCAGCTGGGGCCAACGTCCTGACTTTC.

The V gene is TRBV6-1, the J gene TRBJ1-5; tentatively, D is TRBD1 (5 bases). V lost 0 bases to trimming and J lost 0 bases, with 12 bases between them. Per germline, CDR1 MNHNS and CDR2 SASEGT. CDR3 length: 17 residues. CDR3 amino acids: CASSEAIDSHSNQPQHF. The CDR3 coding sequence is TGTGCCAGCAGTGAAGCAATAGACAGCCATAGCAATCAGCCCCAGCATTTT.

The J gene is TRBJ1-6, the V gene TRBV6-5; D remains unclear. Germline V gives CDR1 MNHEY, CDR2 SVGAGI. Trimming left V 0 bases short and J 6 bases short, with 12 bases between. The CDR3 has 16 amino acids. Here the CDR3 reads CASSYSTAALNSPLHF. The CDR3 bases are TGTGCCAGCAGTTACTCTACAGCGGCCCTTAATTCACCCCTCCACTTT.

The chain links TRBV2 to TRBJ1-2, with 9 bases identical to TRBD1. Germline assignment: CDR1 SNHLY and CDR2 FYNNEI. The V gene end was trimmed by 4 bases and the J gene end by 0 bases; junction bases not matched to a gene: 9. This CDR3 spans 17 amino acids. This chain's CDR3 is CASSVGRDRETNYGYTF. The CDR3 region has the DNA TGTGCCAGCAGTGTCGGCCGGGACAGGGAGACTAACTATGGCTACACCTTC.

This sequence joins TRBV10-3 and TRBJ1-5, with D uncertain. This CDR3 has 12 amino acids. The germline gives CDR1 ENHRY, CDR2 SYGVKD. V was cut by 11 bases and J by 5 bases, with 13 bases left in between. CDR3 residues: CAVGAMDQPQHF. CDR3 DNA sequence: TGTGCCGTCGGAGCGATGGATCAGCCCCAGCATTTT.

The chain uses TRBV15 and TRBJ2-3; 11 positions agree with TRBD2. This CDR3 contains 18 residues. The V gene end was trimmed by 0 bases and the J gene end by 4 bases; junction bases not matched to a gene: 9. Germline V gene data show CDR1 as LNHNV and CDR2 as YYDKDF (reference sequence). The CDR3 here is CATSRDGIAGGRPDTQYF. The CDR3 DNA follows: TGTGCCACCAGCAGAGATGGAATAGCGGGGGGGCGTCCAGATACGCAGTATTTT.

This clone showed up just once. The J gene is TRBJ2-3, the V gene TRBV4-1; 9 nucleotides agree with TRBD2. The V gene end was trimmed by 4 bases and the J gene end by 0 bases; junction bases not matched to a gene: 11. CDR3 size: 18 residues. Germline loops: CDR1 MGHRA, CDR2 YSYEKL. The CDR3 reads CASSLAGAPYASTDTQYF. CDR3 in DNA: TGCGCCAGCAGCCTAGCGGGAGCGCCATATGCTAGCACAGATACGCAGTATTTT.

The rearrangement joins TRBV29-1 to TRBJ1-2; D not resolved. Germline V lookup: CDR1 SQVTM, CDR2 ANQGSEA. The CDR3 contains 12 residues. Trimming removed 8 bases from V and 2 bases from J, with 12 bases in between. The CDR3 DNA is TGCAGCTCCCTTACCGAGAACTATGGCTACACCTTC. It yields the protein CSSLTENYGYTF.

The count of this clone is one. This chain connects TRBV6-1 to TRBJ1-3; 9 nucleotides agree with TRBD1. The ends lost 7 bases at V and 4 bases at J; junction bases unmatched: 5. Germline values: CDR1 MNHNS, CDR2 SASEGT. The CDR3 runs to 14 residues. CDR3 sequence: CASKGDRAGNTIYF. DNA for the CDR3: TGTGCCAGCAAGGGGGACAGGGCCGGAAACACCATATATTTT.

This clone has a handful of counts. The rearrangement links TRBV7-8 to TRBJ2-7, with TRBD2 matching 9 bases. Germline-derived CDR1 and CDR2 are SGHVS and FQNEAQ. V dropped 5 bases and J dropped 5; count of bases not matched to a gene: 10. The length of the CDR3 is 15 residues. DNA for the CDR3: TGTGCCAGCAGCATCTCCGGGACTAGCATCGACGAGCAGTACTTC. Its protein is CASSISGTSIDEQYF.

The V and J genes are TRBV10-1 and TRBJ2-3, with 8 bases that match TRBD1. The CDR3 length is 15 residues. With 2 bases clipped from V and 6 bases from J, the junction kept 7 bases outside the gene matches. The V gene's germline CDR1 is WNHNN and CDR2 SYGVQD (reference sequence). The CDR3 loop reads CASSEAGGFGDTQYF. DNA for the CDR3: TGCGCCAGCAGTGAGGCAGGGGGCTTCGGGGATACGCAGTATTTT.

The rearrangement joins TRBV29-1 to TRBJ2-5; 8 bases fit TRBD1. The CDR3 is made up of 12 amino acids. Germline V CDR1 and CDR2: SQVTM, ANQGSEA. Trimming at V came to 4 bases and at J to 5 bases, leaving 3 bases not matched to a gene. The CDR3: CSVVTGGETQYF. The CDR3 DNA reads TGCAGCGTTGTAACAGGGGGGGAGACCCAGTACTTC.

J is TRBJ2-1 and V is TRBV11-3; TRBD2 agrees at 16 bases. This CDR3 has 16 residues. Germline V gene sequence: CDR1 SGHNT, CDR2 YENEEA. V shed 5 bases and J 7 bases; nucleotides not matched to a gene: 5. The CDR3 DNA is TGTGCCAGCAGCGCCGGGACTAGCGGGGGGGCAAATGAGCAGTTCTTC. Translation gives CASSAGTSGGANEQFF.